The clone carrying this TCR beta chain was observed a few times. Its antigen is unidentified. One entry per CDR3 protein results from TCRdb running MiXCR on the 5' RACE reads. This table holds approximately 250,000 distinct CDR3 sequences, over 15% found once. This record belongs to a study of T-cell memory formation after mild COVID-19. Study at large: In these data, TCR clusters were largely donor specific.

The study's findings and limits: Mainly CM and EM harbored the contracting CD4+ clones; mainly EMRA harbored the CD8+ ones. Day 15 to 85 contracting clones showed balanced CD4/CD8; later expanders leaned CD4+.

Source material: PBMCs or a T cell subset sorted from them (not recorded which). This sequence was found in a man aged 18 to 30 who had mild COVID-19 (a few samples of this study predate the infection). Cell type and time point are not known.

The CDR3 spells CALGEIQETQYF. The CDR3 bases are TGTGCCCTGGGGGAGATCCAAGAGACCCAGTACTTC. The rearrangement links TRBV2 to TRBJ2-5, with D tentatively TRBD1 or TRBD2 (5 bases each). The CDR3 sequence is 12 residues long. Germline CDR1 and CDR2: SNHLY and FYNNEI. Between the trimmed V and J ends, which lost 11 bases and 1 base, there was a span of 11 bases.